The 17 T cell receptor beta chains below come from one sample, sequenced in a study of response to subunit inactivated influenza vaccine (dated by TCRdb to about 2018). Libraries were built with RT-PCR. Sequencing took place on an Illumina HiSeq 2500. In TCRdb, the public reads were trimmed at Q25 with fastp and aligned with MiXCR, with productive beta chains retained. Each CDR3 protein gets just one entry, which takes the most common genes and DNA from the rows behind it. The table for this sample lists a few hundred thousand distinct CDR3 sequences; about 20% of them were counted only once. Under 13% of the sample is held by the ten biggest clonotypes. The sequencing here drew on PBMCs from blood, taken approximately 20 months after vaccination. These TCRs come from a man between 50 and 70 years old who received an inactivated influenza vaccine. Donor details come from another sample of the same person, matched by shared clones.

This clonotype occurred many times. The DNA of the CDR3 is TGCGCCAGCAGCTTTACTGGGTACGAGCAGTACTTC. This codes for CASSFTGYEQYF. J is TRBJ2-7 and V is TRBV5-1; D not certain. The germline CDR1 and CDR2 sequences are SGHRS and YFSETQ. Trimming took off 2 bases at V and 4 bases at J, with 7 bases between the two ends. This CDR3 region has 12 residues.

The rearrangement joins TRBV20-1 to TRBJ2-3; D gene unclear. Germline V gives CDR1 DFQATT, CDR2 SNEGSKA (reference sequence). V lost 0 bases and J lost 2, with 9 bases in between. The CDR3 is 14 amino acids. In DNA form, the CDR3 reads TGCAGTGCTAGAGATGGGCGGTACACAGATACGCAGTATTTT. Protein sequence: CSARDGRYTDTQYF.

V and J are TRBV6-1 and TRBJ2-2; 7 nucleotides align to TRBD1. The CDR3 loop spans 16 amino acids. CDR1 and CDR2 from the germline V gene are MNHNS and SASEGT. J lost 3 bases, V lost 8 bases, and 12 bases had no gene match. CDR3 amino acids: CASASTSTGHTGELFF. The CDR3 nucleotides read TGTGCCAGCGCCTCCACCTCGACAGGGCACACCGGGGAGCTGTTTTTT.

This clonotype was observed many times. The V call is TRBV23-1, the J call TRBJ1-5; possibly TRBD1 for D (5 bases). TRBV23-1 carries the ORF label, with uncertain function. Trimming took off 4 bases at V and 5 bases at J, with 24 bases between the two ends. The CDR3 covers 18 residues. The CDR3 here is CASSPLIVAGRLDQPQHF. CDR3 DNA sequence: TGCGCCAGCAGTCCTCTAATCGTCGCAGGGCGATTGGATCAGCCCCAGCATTTT.

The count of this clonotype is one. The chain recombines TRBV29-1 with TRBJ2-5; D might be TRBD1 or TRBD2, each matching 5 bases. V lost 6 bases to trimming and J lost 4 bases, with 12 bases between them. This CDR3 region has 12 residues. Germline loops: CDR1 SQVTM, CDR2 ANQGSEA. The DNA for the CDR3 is TGCAGCGTCGGGGCTTTGGGAGAGACCCAGTACTTC. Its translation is CSVGALGETQYF.

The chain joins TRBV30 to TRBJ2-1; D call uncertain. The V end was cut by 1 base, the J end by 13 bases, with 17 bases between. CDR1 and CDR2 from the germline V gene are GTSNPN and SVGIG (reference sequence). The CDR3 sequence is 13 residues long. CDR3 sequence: CAWSGKGVLNQFF. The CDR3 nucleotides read TGTGCCTGGAGTGGTAAAGGTGTTCTGAACCAGTTCTTC.

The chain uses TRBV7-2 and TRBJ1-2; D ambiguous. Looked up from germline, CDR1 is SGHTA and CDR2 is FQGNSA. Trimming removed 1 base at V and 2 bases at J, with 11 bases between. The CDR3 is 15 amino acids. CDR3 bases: TGTGCCAGCAGCTTAGTGATCGGGCCCAACTATGGCTACACCTTC. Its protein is CASSLVIGPNYGYTF.

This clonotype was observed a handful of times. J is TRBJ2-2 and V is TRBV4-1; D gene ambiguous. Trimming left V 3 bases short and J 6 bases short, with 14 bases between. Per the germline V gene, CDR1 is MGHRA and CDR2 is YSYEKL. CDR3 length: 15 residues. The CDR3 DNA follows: TGCGCCAGCAGCCACAACTGGGGTACGGCCGGGGAGCTGTTTTTT. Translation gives CASSHNWGTAGELFF.

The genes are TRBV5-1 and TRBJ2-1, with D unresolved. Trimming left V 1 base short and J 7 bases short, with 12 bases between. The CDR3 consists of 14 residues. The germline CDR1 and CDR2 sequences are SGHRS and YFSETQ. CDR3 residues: CASSLSEIRNEQFF. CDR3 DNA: TGCGCCAGCAGCTTGTCGGAGATCAGAAATGAGCAGTTCTTC. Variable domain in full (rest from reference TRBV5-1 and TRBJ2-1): KAGVTQTPRYLIKTRGQQVTLSCSPISGHRSVSWYQQTPGQGLQFLFEYFSETQRNKGNFPGRFSGRQFSNSRSEMNVSTLELGDSALYLCASSLSEIRNEQFFGPGTRLTVL.

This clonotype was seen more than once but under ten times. The CDR3 sequence is CASSFGRQMNTEAFF. The CDR3, as DNA: TGTGCCAGCAGCTTTGGGCGACAGATGAACACTGAAGCTTTCTTT. This chain joins TRBV7-9 and TRBJ1-1; possible D gene TRBD1, 5 bases. The CDR3 length is 15 residues. Between the trimmed V and J ends, which lost 3 bases and 0 bases, there was a span of 11 bases. In germline, CDR1 is SEHNR, CDR2 FQNEAQ (reference sequence).

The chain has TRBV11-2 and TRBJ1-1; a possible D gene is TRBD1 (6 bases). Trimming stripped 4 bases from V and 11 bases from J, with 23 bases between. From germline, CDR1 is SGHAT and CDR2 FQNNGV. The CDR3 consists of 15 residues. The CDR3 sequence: CASSSLLDRLGYAFF. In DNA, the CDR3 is TGTGCCAGCAGCTCCCTACTCGACAGGTTGGGTTATGCTTTCTTT.

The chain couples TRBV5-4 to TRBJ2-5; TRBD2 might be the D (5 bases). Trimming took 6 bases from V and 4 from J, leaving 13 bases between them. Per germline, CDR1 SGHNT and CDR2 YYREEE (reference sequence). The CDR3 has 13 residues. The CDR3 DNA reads TGTGCCAGCACCGATCTTGCGGGAGAGACCCAGTACTTC. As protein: CASTDLAGETQYF.

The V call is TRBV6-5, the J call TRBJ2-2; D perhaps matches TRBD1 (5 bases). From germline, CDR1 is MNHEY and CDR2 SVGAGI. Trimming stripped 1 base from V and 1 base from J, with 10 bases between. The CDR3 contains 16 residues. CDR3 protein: CASSYFHRWNTGELFF. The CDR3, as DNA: TGTGCCAGCAGTTACTTCCACAGGTGGAACACCGGGGAGCTGTTTTTT.

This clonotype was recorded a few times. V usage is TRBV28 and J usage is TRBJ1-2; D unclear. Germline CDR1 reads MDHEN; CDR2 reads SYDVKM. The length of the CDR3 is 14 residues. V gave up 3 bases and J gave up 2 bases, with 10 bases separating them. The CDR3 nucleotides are TGTGCCAGCAGTTTGGCGGGCCACAACTATGGCTACACCTTC. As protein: CASSLAGHNYGYTF.

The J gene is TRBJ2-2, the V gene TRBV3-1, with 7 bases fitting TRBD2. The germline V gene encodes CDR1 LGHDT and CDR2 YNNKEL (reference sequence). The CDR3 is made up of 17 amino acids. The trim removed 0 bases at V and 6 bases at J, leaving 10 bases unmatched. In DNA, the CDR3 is TGTGCCAGCAGCCAAGATGCGGGAGCACAAACGGCCGGGGAGCTGTTTTTT. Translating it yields CASSQDAGAQTAGELFF. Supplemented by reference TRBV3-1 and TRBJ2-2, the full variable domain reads DTAVSQTPKYLVTQMGNDKSIKCEQNLGHDTMYWYKQDSKKFLKIMFSYNNKELIINETVPNRFSPKSPDKAHLNLHINSLELGDSAVYFCASSQDAGAQTAGELFFGEGSRLTVL.

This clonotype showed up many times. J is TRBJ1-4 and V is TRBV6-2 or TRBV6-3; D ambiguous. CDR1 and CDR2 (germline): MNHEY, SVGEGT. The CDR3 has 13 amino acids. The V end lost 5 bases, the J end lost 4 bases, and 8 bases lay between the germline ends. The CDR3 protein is CASSQDDNEKLFF. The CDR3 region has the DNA TGTGCCAGCAGTCAAGACGATAATGAAAAACTGTTTTTT.

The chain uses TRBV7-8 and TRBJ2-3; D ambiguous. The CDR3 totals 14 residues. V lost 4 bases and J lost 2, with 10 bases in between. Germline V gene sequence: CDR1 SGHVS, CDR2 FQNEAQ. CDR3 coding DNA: TGTGCCAGCAGCTCACGGTCTACCACAGATACGCAGTATTTT. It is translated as CASSSRSTTDTQYF.